This entry lists 27 T cell receptor beta chains sequenced from one sample in a study of T cells in women clearing cervical HPV infection. The data were produced by immunoSEQ multiplex PCR, yet TCRdb's version contains in-frame clones alone and is incomplete. The table counts around 46,000 clones; less than 40% lies in the top ten. The sequenced sample was blood buffy coat. The source is a woman aged 18 to 75 with a cervical HPV16 infection that either progressed to CIN3+ or cleared (not recorded which).

As to this clone: The CDR3 extends 3 residues past the end of the read, so its final part is completed from the germline J gene. The chain recombines TRBV4-1 with TRBJ2-7; D is undetermined. V was shortened by 0 bases and J by 3 bases, with 6 bases between the two germline ends. The CDR3 has 13 amino acids. From germline, CDR1 is MGHRA and CDR2 YSYEKL. The covered CDR3 bases are TGCGCCAGCAGCCAAGAAACACACTACGAG. Protein: CASSQETHYE. The full CDR3 sequence reads CASSQETHYEQYF.

About this clone itself: Coverage ceases 3 residues before the CDR3 finishes, and the germline J gene fills in the end. J is TRBJ1-1 and V is TRBV19; TRBD1 matches 8 bases. CDR1 LNHDA and CDR2 SQIVND come from the germline V gene (reference sequence). The length of the CDR3 is 13 residues. Partial CDR3 DNA: TGTGCCAGTAGTATCTCCCGACAGGGGGAA. This codes for CASSISRQGE. The whole CDR3 protein reads CASSISRQGEAFF.

As concerns this clone: The sequenced fragment ends 3 residues before the CDR3 boundary, so the rest is inferred from the germline J gene. The chain combines TRBV2 with TRBJ1-4; the match to TRBD1 covers 7 bases. This CDR3 comprises 12 residues. V lost 5 bases and J lost 8; bases outside the gene matches: 2. Per the germline V gene, CDR1 is SNHLY and CDR2 is FYNNEI. The sequenced CDR3 bases are TGTGCCAGCAGTCCAGGGGGGGAAAAA. This codes for CASSPGGEK. The CDR3 in its entirety is CASSPGGEKLFF.

Of note for this clone: The sequenced fragment ends 3 residues before the CDR3 boundary, so the rest is inferred from the germline J gene. This chain uses TRBV30 with TRBJ2-3; no definite D call. CDR1 is GTSNPN and CDR2 is SVGIG in the germline V gene (reference sequence). This CDR3 is built from 15 residues. The CDR3 loop is CAWSPSSRNNQPQYF. The part of the CDR3 DNA that was read is TGTGCCTGGAGTCCGTCGAGCAGGAACAATCAGCCG.

The CDR3 sequence: CASRPPLRFSTNEKLFF. The covered CDR3 bases are TGTGCCAGCAGGCCCCCCTTAAGGTTCTCAACTAATGAAAAA. The V gene is TRBV7-8, the J gene TRBJ1-4, with D unclear. The read ends 3 residues shy of where the CDR3 ends; the end is completed using the germline J gene. The CDR3 consists of 17 residues. Trimming cost V 6 bases and J 0 bases, with 17 bases left between them. The germline V gene encodes CDR1 SGHVS and CDR2 FQNEAQ.

Concerning this clone: The read halts 3 residues ahead of the CDR3 end, with the missing end drawn from the germline J gene. This sequence joins TRBV20-1 and TRBJ2-5, with 9 positions matching TRBD2. The V gene's germline CDR1 is DFQATT and CDR2 SNEGSKA (reference sequence). The trim removed 4 bases at V and 3 bases at J, leaving 6 bases unmatched. This CDR3 contains 14 residues. CDR3 DNA (partial): TGCAGTGCTAACAGCGGGGGGCAGAAAGAGACC. The encoded protein is CSANSGGQKET. In full, the CDR3 is CSANSGGQKETQYF.

Of note for this clone: From the germline J gene comes the end of the CDR3, since the read stops 3 residues before it. V gene TRBV7-3 combines with J gene TRBJ2-1; possible D gene TRBD2, 7 bases. This CDR3 region has 15 residues. Germline lookup yields CDR1 SGHTA and CDR2 FQGTGA. The V gene lost 5 bases and the J gene lost 2 bases, with 13 bases spanning the gap. CDR3 residues: CASSPRGGTYNEQFF. The part of the CDR3 DNA that was read is TGTGCCAGCAGCCCAAGGGGGGGCACCTACAATGAG.

A word on this clone: One end of the junction varies from germline; a read error may be responsible. Other DNA sequences within the sample encode an identical CDR3. The CDR3 here is CASSADIVGPGAIYF. The part of the CDR3 DNA that was read is TGTGCTAGCAGCGCCGATATAGTTGGACCAGGGGCA. The rearrangement links TRBV7-7 to TRBJ1-3, with a possible D match to TRBD1 (6 bases). Read data end 3 residues before the CDR3 end; the end is taken from the germline J gene. The CDR3 has 15 residues. The germline V gene has CDR1 SSHAT and CDR2 FNYEAQ (reference sequence).

The CDR3 sequence: CASSAGTSGRGDEQFF. The CDR3 DNA, read in part, is TGTGCCAGCAGTGCCGGGACTAGCGGGAGAGGCGATGAG. The chain combines TRBV6-1 with TRBJ2-1, with TRBD2 identical over 14 bases. With the read ending 3 residues before the CDR3 end, the germline J gene is used to fill in that end. Looked up from germline, CDR1 is MNHNS and CDR2 is SASEGT. This CDR3 comprises 16 residues. The J segment lost 8 bases and the V segment lost 4 bases, leaving 7 bases of the junction unmatched.

Of note for this clone: The DNA is omitted, as the CDR3 cannot be located on it reliably, and the CDR3 follows TCRdb's listing. This sample includes further DNA sequences coding for the same CDR3. The chain has TRBV2 and TRBJ1-4; the table assigns TRBD1, which was not confirmed against the DNA. CDR1 and CDR2 from the germline V gene are SNHLY and FYNNEI. The CDR3 is made up of 16 amino acids, end residues included. The CDR3: CASSSGQGQGDEKLFF.

Details on this clone: The CDR3 extends 3 residues past the end of the read, so its final part is completed from the germline J gene. The genes are TRBV11-2 and TRBJ2-7, with TRBD1 as a possible D gene (6 bases). Looked up from germline, CDR1 is SGHAT and CDR2 is FQNNGV. CDR3 size: 15 residues. Trimming cost V 5 bases and J 5 bases, with 19 bases left between them. The sequenced CDR3 bases are TGTGCCAGCAGCCCTGGACCAGGGGCTGGAAACGAG. Protein product: CASSPGPGAGNE. The full CDR3 reads CASSPGPGAGNEQYF.

In the case of this clone: The read ends 3 residues early relative to the CDR3; the germline J gene fills the gap. The chain couples TRBV7-2 to TRBJ2-7; possible D gene TRBD1, 6 bases. The CDR3 totals 17 residues. Germline-derived CDR1 and CDR2 are SGHTA and FQGNSA. The V end was cut by 0 bases, the J end by 4 bases, with 19 bases between. The CDR3 DNA, read in part, is TGTGCCAGCAGCTTAGCCCCCCCAGGGGTGAGGTTTTACGAG. As protein: CASSLAPPGVRFYE. The CDR3 in full is CASSLAPPGVRFYEQYF. Complete variable domain (other parts from reference TRBV7-2 and TRBJ2-7): GAGVSQSPSNKVTEKGKDVELRCDPISGHTALYWYRQSLGQGLEFLIYFQGNSAPDKSGLPSDRFSAERTGGSVSTLTIQRTQQEDSAVYLCASSLAPPGVRFYEQYFGPGTRLTVT.

As for this clone: The observed sequence ends 3 residues before the CDR3 terminus, with the missing tail filled in from the germline J gene. The rearrangement links TRBV20-1 to TRBJ2-5; D possibly corresponds to TRBD2 (6 bases). The V end lost 6 bases, the J end lost 2 bases, and 19 bases lay between the germline ends. The CDR3 consists of 15 residues. Germline V lookup: CDR1 DFQATT, CDR2 SNEGSKA (reference sequence). The CDR3 DNA, read in part, is TGCAGTGCCGGCGACGCGCTAGCGTCTCAAGAGACC. This codes for CSAGDALASQET. The CDR3 in full is CSAGDALASQETQYF.

A word on this clone: The read terminates 3 residues ahead of where the CDR3 ends, so the germline J gene completes it. The genes are TRBV11-3 and TRBJ1-6; 8 bases match TRBD1. J lost 0 bases, V lost 8 bases, and 3 bases had no gene match. The germline CDR1 and CDR2 sequences are SGHNT and YENEEA. CDR3 size: 15 residues. The DNA read from the CDR3 is TGTGCCAGCCGGGACAGGAGCTCCTATAATTCACCC. Translating it yields CASRDRSSYNSP. The entire CDR3 protein reads CASRDRSSYNSPLHF.

Comment on this clone: The read comes to an end 3 residues before the CDR3 does, leaving the germline J gene to fill in the end. The rearrangement joins TRBV30 to TRBJ2-1, with D perhaps matching TRBD1 (5 bases). The CDR3 sequence is 13 residues long. CDR1 and CDR2 (germline): GTSNPN, SVGIG (reference sequence). Trimming stripped 0 bases from V and 6 bases from J, with 9 bases between. The CDR3 sequence: CAWSVLQGNEQFF. The covered CDR3 bases are TGTGCCTGGAGTGTACTTCAGGGCAATGAG.

Details on this clone: The CDR3 is cut off 3 residues early in the read; its end comes from the germline J gene. V is TRBV6-2 or TRBV6-3 and J is TRBJ1-1; D is perhaps TRBD1 (6 bases). Trimming took off 6 bases at V and 6 bases at J, with 20 bases between the two ends. CDR1 is MNHEY and CDR2 is SVGEGT in the germline V gene. The CDR3 spans 15 residues. The sequenced CDR3 bases are TGTGCCAGCAGATATCAACAGGGAGGGCTCGCTGAA. Translation gives CASRYQQGGLAE. In full, the CDR3 is CASRYQQGGLAEAFF.

Notes on this clone: The read ends 3 residues shy of where the CDR3 ends; the end is completed using the germline J gene. This chain uses TRBV5-1 with TRBJ2-7; 8 bases fit TRBD1. This CDR3 spans 15 amino acids. Germline CDR1 SGHRS, CDR2 YFSETQ. With V trimmed by 2 bases and J by 5 bases, 9 bases remained unmatched. The CDR3 bases that were read are TGCGCCAGCAGCTTAATCCTAGGCAGGGGGCACGAG. Translation gives CASSLILGRGHE. The whole CDR3 protein reads CASSLILGRGHEQYF.

About this clone: The read ends 3 residues shy of where the CDR3 ends; the end is completed using the germline J gene. The rearrangement links TRBV2 to TRBJ2-5; D gene uncertain. V was trimmed by 10 bases and J by 2 bases, leaving 23 bases between them. The CDR3 sequence is 16 residues long. CDR1 is SNHLY, CDR2 FYNNEI, per germline. CDR3 bases read: TGTGCCATTCTCCCCTTAGAGGAGATAGGGCAAGAGACC. Its protein is CAILPLEEIGQET. The whole CDR3 protein is CAILPLEEIGQETQYF.

As for this clone: The read terminates 3 residues before the CDR3 end, so the remaining end is supplied by the germline J gene. This sequence joins TRBV19 and TRBJ2-3, with 10 bases fitting TRBD1. This CDR3 has 17 residues. The V gene end was trimmed by 1 base and the J gene end by 4 bases; junction bases not matched to a gene: 8. Germline-derived CDR1 and CDR2 are LNHDA and SQIVND (reference sequence). CDR3 sequence: CASSIGGQGFSADTQYF. The part of the CDR3 DNA that was read is TGTGCCAGTAGTATAGGGGGACAGGGGTTTTCGGCAGATACG.

As to this clone: The missing CDR3 end, 3 residues past where the read stops, is filled in from the germline J gene. The chain combines TRBV20-1 with TRBJ2-3; 9 nucleotides match TRBD2. Looked up from germline, CDR1 is DFQATT and CDR2 is SNEGSKA (reference sequence). This CDR3 has 15 residues. The sequenced part of the CDR3 DNA is TGCAGTGCTAGAGACGCAACTAGCGGGCAAGAGACG. Amino acids: CSARDATSGQET. In full, the CDR3 is CSARDATSGQETQYF.

Regarding this clone: The read finishes 3 residues shy of the CDR3 end, and the germline J gene is used to complete it. The V gene is TRBV20-1, the J gene TRBJ2-7; unclear D gene. Looked up from germline, CDR1 is DFQATT and CDR2 is SNEGSKA (reference sequence). V gave up 2 bases and J gave up 4 bases, with 9 bases separating them. The CDR3 totals 12 residues. The CDR3 loop is CSARTDIYEQYF. The CDR3 DNA, read in part, is TGCAGTGCTAGAACCGACATTTACGAG.

For this clone: The CDR3 end lies 3 residues beyond the end of the read and is filled in from the germline J gene. V is TRBV2 and J is TRBJ1-4, with D unclear. CDR1 is SNHLY, CDR2 FYNNEI, per germline. This CDR3 contains 13 residues. Trimming pared 7 bases from V and 0 bases from J, leaving 6 bases between. The covered CDR3 bases are TGTGCCAGCACTCAGGCAACTAATGAAAAA. It codes for CASTQATNEK. The whole CDR3 protein reads CASTQATNEKLFF.

Note on this clone: The CDR3 extends 3 residues past the end of the read, so its final part is completed from the germline J gene. The chain is built from TRBV6-2 or TRBV6-3 and TRBJ1-2; 9 bases agree with TRBD1. Germline-derived CDR1 and CDR2 are MNHEY and SVGEGT. This CDR3 is built from 14 residues. The CDR3 bases that were read are TGTGCCACGAACGGACAGGGGAAAACGTGGGGC. Its protein product is CATNGQGKTWG. In full, the CDR3 is CATNGQGKTWGYTF.

CDR3 sequence: CASSFTSGGTDTQYF. The DNA read from the CDR3 is TGTGCCAGCAGCTTTACTAGCGGGGGCACAGATACG. J is TRBJ2-3 and V is TRBV5-4; 10 bases are a match to TRBD2. The read gets to within 3 residues of the CDR3 end, and the germline J gene fills in the rest. Per the germline V gene, CDR1 is SGHNT and CDR2 is YYREEE (reference sequence). The CDR3 runs to 15 residues. Trimming at V came to 2 bases and at J to 1 base, leaving 1 base not matched to a gene.

Comment on this clone: The missing CDR3 end, 3 residues past where the read stops, is filled in from the germline J gene. The V gene is TRBV14, the J gene TRBJ2-5; D might be TRBD1 (5 bases). Trimming pared 1 base from V and 5 bases from J, leaving 11 bases between. This CDR3 has 14 residues. From germline, CDR1 is SGHDN and CDR2 FVKESK. CDR3 in amino acids: CASSQVPGMETQYF. The sequenced CDR3 bases are TGTGCCAGCAGCCAAGTCCCAGGGATGGAGACC.

As regards this clone: The CDR3 end lies 3 residues beyond the end of the read and is filled in from the germline J gene. The chain carries TRBV5-1 and TRBJ2-3, with 10 bases that match TRBD2. Germline CDR1 reads SGHRS; CDR2 reads YFSETQ. After removal of 0 bases from V and 0 bases from J, the junction contained 4 bases not matched to a gene. The CDR3 totals 17 residues. The CDR3 protein is CASSLVPAGGSTDTQYF. The sequenced part of the CDR3 DNA is TGCGCCAGCAGCTTGGTGCCAGCGGGGGGGAGCACAGATACG.

A remark on this clone: The CDR3 extends 3 residues past the end of the read, so its final part is completed from the germline J gene. This chain links TRBV7-3 with TRBJ2-2; 7 bases agree with TRBD1. The CDR3 consists of 15 residues. The germline V gene encodes CDR1 SGHTA and CDR2 FQGTGA. The part of the CDR3 DNA that was read is TGTGCCAGCAGCTCAACAGGGGTGGTTAATGAAAAG. This codes for CASSSTGVVNEK. The whole CDR3 reads CASSSTGVVNEKLFF.